This T cell receptor beta chain was found in a study of human T cells and chemical hapten exposure. The time point here: pre-sensitization, week 0. Regarding treatment: therapeutic diphenylcyclopropenone sensitization with weekly scalp DPC. Trimming shortened V by 4 bases and J by 7 bases, and 14 bases separated the two germline ends. Germline assignment: CDR1 DFQATT and CDR2 SNEGSKA (reference sequence). The CDR3 runs 12 residues. MiXCR, run by TCRdb on the RACE reads, gives a single entry per CDR3 protein. This sample has about 260,000 distinct CDR3 sequences, with 7.5% to 10% found just once. The sample holds many counts of this clonotype.

Sequences were derived from whole blood, sampled in connection with sensitization to the hapten diphenylcyclopropenone (DPC). The TCR originated in a woman in her 40s with alopecia areata. Some clones in this sample may be carry-over from other donors' samples. V usage is TRBV20-1 and J usage is TRBJ2-7, with TRBD2 as a possible D gene (6 bases). The DNA of the CDR3 is TGCAGTGCTAAGGCGGCGGGACGAGAGCAGTACTTC. Translated: CSAKAAGREQYF.